The T cell receptor (beta chain) under discussion was sequenced for a study of technical replicates of blood from several donors. Here immunoSEQ multiplex PCR was the method, and the copy in TCRdb shows in-frame clones only, minus some. The sample consists of tens of thousands of clones, 93% of them appearing once. CDR1 and CDR2 from the germline V gene are MRHNA and SNTAGT. This CDR3 has 17 amino acids. V shed 0 bases and J 9 bases; nucleotides not matched to a gene: 9. V and J are TRBV6-4 and TRBJ2-1; 12 nucleotides line up with TRBD2. This clonotype was obtained from a human donor in good health. Some clones in this sample may be carry-over from other donors' samples. The material sequenced was PBMCs. CDR3 nucleotides: TGTGCCAGCAGTGACTCAGCTAGCGGGGGGGTTCCTACTGAGCAGTTCTTC. Protein sequence: CASSDSASGGVPTEQFF.